A selection of T cell receptor beta chains follows, all from one sample in a study of blood T cell repertoires in COVID-19. Produced via immunoSEQ multiplex PCR; TCRdb's table is partial and in-frame only. The sample gives roughly 150,000 clones, 75% to 90% of which show up once; around 2.9% is in the top ten. The sample consisted of peripheral blood. These receptors were taken from a woman between 55 and 75 years old with active COVID-19. The CDR3 runs from the conserved cysteine through the conserved F or W. A D gene is named only where the DNA matches it firmly. Clone size, where shown, is once, few, many, or a class for clones that have expanded.

>TRBJ1-5|once|-|TRBV6-5
TGTGCCAGCAGCCCCCTAGGGGACACGAATCAGCCCCAGCATTTT
CASSPLGDTNQPQHF
>TRBJ2-3|-|-|TRBV5-4
TGTGCCAGCAGCTTGGGAACGGTGCGGGATAGCACAGATACGCAGTATTTT
CASSLGTVRDSTDTQYF
>TRBJ2-2|-|-|TRBV19
TGTGCCAGTAGATTTATAGCGGCCAACACCGGGGAGCTGTTTTTT
CASRFIAANTGELFF
>TRBJ1-2|-|-|TRBV18
TGTGCCAGCTCAGCCGCAGGATCGGCTAACTATGGCTACACCTTC
CASSAAGSANYGYTF
>TRBJ2-2|-|TRBD1|TRBV7-2
TGTGCCAGCAGCTACAGAAGGACAGGGGGCATTTTTACCGGGGAGCTGTTTTTT
CASSYRRTGGIFTGELFF
>TRBJ2-7|few|-|TRBV7-9
TGTGCCAGCAGCTTAGGAGTAACCCCCTACGAGCAGTACTTC
CASSLGVTPYEQYF
>TRBJ2-4|-|-|TRBV2
TGTGCCAGCAGTGAAAGGGGCCGAATGGACATTCAGTACTTC
CASSERGRMDIQYF
>TRBJ2-7|-|-|TRBV20-1
TGCAGTGCTAGTATTGGTACCGGACACGGATCCGAGCAGTACTTC
CSASIGTGHGSEQYF
>TRBJ1-1|-|-|TRBV7-2
TGTGCCAGCAGCCAAGAGGGAAACACTGAAGCTTTCTTT
CASSQEGNTEAFF
>TRBJ1-5|-|-|TRBV6-5
TGTGCCAGCAGTTTAGGGGCTTGGGGCAATCAGCCCCAGCATTTT
CASSLGAWGNQPQHF
>TRBJ1-4|few|TRBD1|TRBV30
TGTGCCTGGGGGACAGGGTATGAAAAACTGTTTTTT
CAWGTGYEKLFF
>TRBJ1-3|few|-|TRBV12-1
TGTGCCAGCAGCTCTCGACAGGGCAACCACTCTGGAAACACCATATATTTT
CASSSRQGNHSGNTIYF
>TRBJ2-7|-|-|TRBV12-3/TRBV12-4
TGTGCCAGCAGTCCGACTTACTCCTACGAGCAGTACTTC
CASSPTYSYEQYF
>TRBJ2-3|-|TRBD1|TRBV5-1
TGCGCCAGCAGCGTAGGGGGCCTCGGCACAGATACGCAGTATTTT
CASSVGGLGTDTQYF
>TRBJ2-7|-|TRBD1|TRBV6-5
TGTGCCAGCAGTTACGGGCGCCGGGACAGGAACGAGCAGTACTTC
CASSYGRRDRNEQYF
>TRBJ1-1|-|-|TRBV10-2
TGCGCCAGCAGTGGTACGAGGGTCAGGAACACTGAAGCTTTCTTT
CASSGTRVRNTEAFF
>TRBJ2-5|once|-|TRBV7-2
TGTGCCAGCAGCAGGGAGAACCAAGAGACCCAGTACTTC
CASSRENQETQYF
>TRBJ2-1|-|TRBD2|TRBV24-1
TGTGCCACCAGTGTTGGTGTTCGGGTCGGAGGGAGGGTCTCCTACAATGAGCAGTTCTTC
CATSVGVRVGGRVSYNEQFF
>TRBJ1-5|-|TRBD1|TRBV5-4
TGTGCCAGCAGCCTACAGGGGGTTAATCAGCCCCAGCATTTT
CASSLQGVNQPQHF
>TRBJ1-5|-|-|TRBV18
TGTGCCAGCTCACCAGAGATCCCCTCGGGCAATCAGCCCCAGCATTTT
CASSPEIPSGNQPQHF
>TRBJ2-1|-|-|TRBV30
TGTGCCTGGAGAAGCGGACCATCCTACAATGAGCAGTTCTTC
CAWRSGPSYNEQFF
>TRBJ1-2|-|-|TRBV5-4
TGTGCCAGCAGCTTGTTTTCGGGGGGAAACTATGGCTACACCTTC
CASSLFSGGNYGYTF
>TRBJ2-7|-|TRBD1|TRBV5-1
TGCGCCAGCCAAAAGGAGAGGACAGGCCCGGGCGAGCAGTACTTC
CASQKERTGPGEQYF
>TRBJ1-5|-|-|TRBV28
TGTGCCAGCAGTGAGAGCCTAGGTACTTATAGCAATCAGCCCCAGCATTTT
CASSESLGTYSNQPQHF
>TRBJ1-5|-|TRBD1|TRBV19
TGTGCCAGTAGTATCGGGACAGGCCGTAGCAATCAGCCCCAGCATTTT
CASSIGTGRSNQPQHF
>TRBJ1-2|-|-|TRBV9
TGTGCCAGCAGCGTAGAAACAGGTACGGGTGGCTACACCTTC
CASSVETGTGGYTF
>TRBJ2-1|-|-|TRBV27
TGTGCCAGCAGGCGGAATGCGGGCAATGAGCAGTTCTTC
CASRRNAGNEQFF
>TRBJ1-1|few|-|TRBV9
TGTGCCAGCAGCGTAGGGGGCAAGAACACTGAAGCTTTCTTT
CASSVGGKNTEAFF
>TRBJ2-4|-|TRBD1|TRBV4-1
TGCGCCAGCAGCCAAGAGGGACAGGGGGCGACCAAAAACATTCAGTACTTC
CASSQEGQGATKNIQYF
>TRBJ2-5|once|-|TRBV28
TGTGCCAGCCTTAGGGGCAGCACTCAAGAGACCCAGTACTTC
CASLRGSTQETQYF
>TRBJ2-5|few|TRBD2|TRBV5-5
TGTGCCAGCAGTTATGGACGGGGGAGGGGAGAGACCCAGTACTTC
CASSYGRGRGETQYF
>TRBJ2-1|-|-|TRBV10-3
TGTGCCATCAGTTCCTGGGGAAACAGAATAACGTCAGGGCACAATGAGCAGTTCTTC
CAISSWGNRITSGHNEQFF
>TRBJ1-6|-|-|TRBV25-1
TGTGCCAGCAGCTCGACAGGAAGCTCCTATAATTCACCCCTCCACTTT
CASSSTGSSYNSPLHF
>TRBJ1-4|-|-|TRBV2
TGTGCCAGCACAGGCTTGGAAACTAATGAAAAACTGTTTTTT
CASTGLETNEKLFF
>TRBJ2-7|-|TRBD2|TRBV28
TGTGCCAGCAGTTTACTAGCGGGGGTCTACGAGCAGTACTTC
CASSLLAGVYEQYF
>TRBJ2-3|-|TRBD2|TRBV3-1/TRBV3-2
TGTGCCAGCAGAGGGAGGCGGGGGGGCACAGATACGCAGTATTTT
CASRGRRGGTDTQYF
>TRBJ2-3|-|-|TRBV18
TGTGCCAGCTCACCACTTAGGGGAGGAGGTACAGATACGCAGTATTTT
CASSPLRGGGTDTQYF
>TRBJ2-1|-|TRBD2|TRBV28
TGTGCCAGCGGGACTAGTCTCTCCTACAATGAGCAGTTCTTC
CASGTSLSYNEQFF
>TRBJ2-4|-|TRBD1|TRBV4-2
TGTGCCAGCAGCCAAGCCAGAAACAGGGGGGTCATTCAGTACTTC
CASSQARNRGVIQYF
>TRBJ1-1|-|TRBD1|TRBV19
TGTGCCAGCAAGAGACAGGGAGGGAACACTGAAGCTTTCTTT
CASKRQGGNTEAFF
>TRBJ2-5|-|-|TRBV18
TGTGCCAGCTCATACTGGGACACCCAAGAGACCCAGTACTTC
CASSYWDTQETQYF
>TRBJ2-3|once|TRBD2|TRBV7-2
TGTGCCAGCGTACTACTAGCGGGAGTATGGGGCACAGATACGCAGTATTTT
CASVLLAGVWGTDTQYF
>TRBJ1-2|once|TRBD1|TRBV5-4
TGTGCCAGCAGCCTCGGGACAGCACTTTTTTATGGCTACACCTTC
CASSLGTALFYGYTF